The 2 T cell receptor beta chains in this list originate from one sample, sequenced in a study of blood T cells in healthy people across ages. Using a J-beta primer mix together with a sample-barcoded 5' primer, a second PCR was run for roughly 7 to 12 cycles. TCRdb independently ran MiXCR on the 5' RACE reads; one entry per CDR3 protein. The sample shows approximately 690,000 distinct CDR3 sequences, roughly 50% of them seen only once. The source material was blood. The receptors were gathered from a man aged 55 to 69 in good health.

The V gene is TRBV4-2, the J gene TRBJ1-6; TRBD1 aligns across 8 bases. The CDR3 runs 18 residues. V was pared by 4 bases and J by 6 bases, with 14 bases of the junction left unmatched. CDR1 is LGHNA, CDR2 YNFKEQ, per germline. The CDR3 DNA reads TGTGCCAGCAGCCCCGGGGGATGGACAGGGAGGACTAATTCACCCCTCCACTTT. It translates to CASSPGGWTGRTNSPLHF.

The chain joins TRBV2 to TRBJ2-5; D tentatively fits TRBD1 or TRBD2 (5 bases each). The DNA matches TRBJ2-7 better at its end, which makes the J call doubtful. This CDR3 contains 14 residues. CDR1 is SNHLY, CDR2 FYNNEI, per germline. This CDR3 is CASSDSRGGNEQYF. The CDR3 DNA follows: TGTGCCAGCAGTGATTCGAGGGGCGGAAACGAGCAGTACTTC.